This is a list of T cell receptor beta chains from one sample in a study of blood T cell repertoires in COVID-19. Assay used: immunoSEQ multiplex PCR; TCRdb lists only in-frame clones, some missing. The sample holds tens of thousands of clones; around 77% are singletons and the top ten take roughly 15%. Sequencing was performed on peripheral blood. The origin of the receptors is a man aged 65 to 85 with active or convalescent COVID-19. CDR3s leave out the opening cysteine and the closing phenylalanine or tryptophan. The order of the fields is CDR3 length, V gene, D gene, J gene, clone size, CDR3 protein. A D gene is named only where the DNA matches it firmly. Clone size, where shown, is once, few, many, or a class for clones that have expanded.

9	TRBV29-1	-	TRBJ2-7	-	SVVASYEQY
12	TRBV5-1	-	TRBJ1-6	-	ASSSDSYNSPLH
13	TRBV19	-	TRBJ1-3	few	ASTHRWESGNTIY
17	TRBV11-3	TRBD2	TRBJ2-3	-	ASSSPSVGGVEGTDTQY
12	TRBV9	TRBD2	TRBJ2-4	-	ASSVGLARDIQY
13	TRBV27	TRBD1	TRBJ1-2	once	ASSFRGQAGYGYT
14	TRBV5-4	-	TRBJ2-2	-	ASSPTTGGLTGELF
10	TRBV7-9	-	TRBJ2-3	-	ASSFGTDTQY
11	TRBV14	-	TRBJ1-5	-	ASSQNGGQPQH
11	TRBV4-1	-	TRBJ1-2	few	ASSQDRRGGYT
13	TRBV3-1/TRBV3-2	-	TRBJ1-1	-	ASSQVSFGQKGAF
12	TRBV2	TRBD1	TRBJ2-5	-	ASSKNRGRETQY
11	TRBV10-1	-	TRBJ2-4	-	ASSAGQGKTQY
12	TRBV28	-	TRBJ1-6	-	ASRTTNHNSPLH
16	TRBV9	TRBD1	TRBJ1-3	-	ASSPNPGQESSGNTIY
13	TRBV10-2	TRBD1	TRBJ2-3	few	ASSEGDSFTDTQY
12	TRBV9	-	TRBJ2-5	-	ASSVGGAQETQY
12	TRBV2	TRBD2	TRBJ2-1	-	ASSEVRAGVQQF
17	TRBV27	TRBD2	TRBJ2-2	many	ASSPWTSGGAEGTGELF
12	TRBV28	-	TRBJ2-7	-	ASSAWTGSYEQY
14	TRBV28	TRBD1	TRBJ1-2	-	ASSGGNSDRFYGYT
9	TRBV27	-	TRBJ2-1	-	ASSSDNEQF
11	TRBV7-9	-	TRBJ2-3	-	ASRAGPTDTQY
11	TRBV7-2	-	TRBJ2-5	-	ASSLNAGETQY
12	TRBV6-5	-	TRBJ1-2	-	ASSHNGGLYGYT
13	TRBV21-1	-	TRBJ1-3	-	ASSFRRGRENTIY
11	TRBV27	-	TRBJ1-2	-	ASSSRGLSGYT
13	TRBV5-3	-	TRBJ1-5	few	ARRCRQFENQPQH
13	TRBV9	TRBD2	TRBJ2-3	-	ASSVDSTSGGPQY
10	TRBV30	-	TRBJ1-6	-	AWSPPHSPLH
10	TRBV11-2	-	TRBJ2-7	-	ASSLQRAGQY
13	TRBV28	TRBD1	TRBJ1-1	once	ASSSLDRASTEAF
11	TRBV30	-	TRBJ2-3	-	AWSAQGIDTQY
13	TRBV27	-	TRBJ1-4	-	ASKTALATNEKLF
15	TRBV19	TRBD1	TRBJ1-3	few	ASSNHRQGLSGNTIY
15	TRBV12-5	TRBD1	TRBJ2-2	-	ASGAPTGGSNTGELF
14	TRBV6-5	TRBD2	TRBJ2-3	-	ASSYPRGGGTDTQY
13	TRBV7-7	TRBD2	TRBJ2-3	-	ASSQGLAGADTQY
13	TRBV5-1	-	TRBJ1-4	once	ASSYASGGAEKLF
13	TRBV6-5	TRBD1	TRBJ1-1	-	ASSHTGGAGTEAF
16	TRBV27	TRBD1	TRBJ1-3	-	ASTKGQILLISGNTIY
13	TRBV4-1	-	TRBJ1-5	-	ASSQVTESNQPQH
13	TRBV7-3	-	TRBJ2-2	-	ASSLISGDTGELF
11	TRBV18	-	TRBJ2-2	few	ATGISVTGELF
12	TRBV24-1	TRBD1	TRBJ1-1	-	ATSDTGVRTEAF
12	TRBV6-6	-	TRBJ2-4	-	ASSKQGSGSIQY
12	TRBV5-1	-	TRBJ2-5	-	ASSLRLGGETQY
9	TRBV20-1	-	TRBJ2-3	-	SAGPGDTQY